This TCR beta chain was identified during a study of cytomegalovirus exposure and HLA in healthy donors. Study-level results: Rare TCR sequences predominated, though certain public TCRs were found in many donors. One cluster of highly shared sequence variants probably arose as a sequencing artifact. Among TCR beta chains, those listed as cytomegalovirus-associated numbered fewer than 200. Testing in vitro showed a few CMV-associated chains specific for CMV antigens.

In the PCR, 60 Vbeta and 13 Jbeta primers were used. Generated by immunoSEQ multiplex PCR, the TCRdb table keeps only in-frame clones and is missing some. The sample holds under 150,000 clones; around 72% are singletons and the top ten take approximately 1.6%. The trim removed 5 bases at V and 11 bases at J, leaving 25 bases unmatched. Germline CDR1 and CDR2: SEHNR and FQNEAQ (reference sequence). This CDR3 has 18 amino acids. For this clone: Its cognate antigen is unknown.

Sequences were obtained from PBMCs. The clonotype was recovered from a woman in her late teens or twenties in good health and CMV-seronegative. The chain employs TRBV7-9 and TRBJ2-7; TRBD1 aligns across 9 bases. The CDR3 nucleotides are TGTGCCAGCAGCCTTCGGATGGGGACAGGGACAGACCTTTTTGAGGAGTACTTC. This encodes CASSLRMGTGTDLFEEYF.